A selection of T cell receptor beta chains follows, all from one sample in a study of technical replicates of blood from a handful of donors. TCRdb's copy holds only in-frame clones and misses some; the assay was immunoSEQ multiplex PCR. The sample contains 85,000 to 90,000 clones, 80% to 95% of which appear only once. Sequencing used T cells isolated from PBMCs. The receptors derive from a human donor in good health. Both conserved end residues are part of each CDR3. Fields, in order: V gene, D gene, clone size, J gene, CDR3 DNA, CDR3 protein. The D gene is left open where the match is weak. Size tells how often a clone was seen (once, few, many) or the class of an expanded clone, and some rows leave it out.

>TRBV5-1|NA|NA|TRBJ2-5
TGCGCCAGCAGCTTGGGTTTAGGAGAAGGGGAAGAGACCCAGTACTTC
CASSLGLGEGEETQYF
>TRBV5-4|NA|NA|TRBJ2-2
TGTGCCAGCAGCCTCGCTGGGGGGTCGGGCACCGGGGAGCTGTTTTTT
CASSLAGGSGTGELFF
>TRBV4-2|NA|NA|TRBJ1-4
TGTGCCAGCTGTAGTGCGGGGGGGGAGGAAAAACTGTTTTTT
CASCSAGGEEKLFF
>TRBV29-1|NA|once|TRBJ1-4
TGCAGCGTTGAAATAGGGGTTCGCGAAAAACTGTTTTTT
CSVEIGVREKLFF
>TRBV19|TRBD2|NA|TRBJ2-7
TGTGCCAGTAGTATGGCGGGAGGGCGGTACGAGCAGTACTTC
CASSMAGGRYEQYF
>TRBV19|TRBD1|NA|TRBJ1-2
TGTGCCAGTAGTATAGACCGACAGGGGTTTTCTGGCTACACCTTC
CASSIDRQGFSGYTF
>TRBV15|TRBD1|NA|TRBJ2-7
TGTGCCACCAGGGGACAGGGGTGGGAGCAGTACTTC
CATRGQGWEQYF
>TRBV6-5|NA|NA|TRBJ2-4
TGTGCCAGCAGTTACTCATTCAAAGCCAAAAACATTCAGTACTTC
CASSYSFKAKNIQYF
>TRBV11-2|TRBD2|NA|TRBJ2-5
TGTGCCAGCAGCTCCCTTAGCGGGAGGAGGGAGACCCAGTACTTC
CASSSLSGRRETQYF
>TRBV29-1|TRBD2|NA|TRBJ2-2
TGCAGCGTGGAAGGGACTAGCGGGAGAAGGGAGCTGTTTTTT
CSVEGTSGRRELFF
>TRBV5-1|NA|NA|TRBJ1-4
TGCGCCAGCAGCTTGGCGGGGGGGGATGAAAAACTGTTTTTT
CASSLAGGDEKLFF
>TRBV27|TRBD1|NA|TRBJ2-7
TGTGCCAGCAGTTCCCTAGACAGGGGGGACTACGAGCAGTACTTC
CASSSLDRGDYEQYF
>TRBV14|NA|few|TRBJ1-6
TGTGCCAGCAGCCAAGAACGGGGTTTTGGTTCACCCCTCCACTTT
CASSQERGFGSPLHF
>TRBV5-1|TRBD2|NA|TRBJ2-2
TGCGCCAGCAGCTTGGTTTGGACAAAAGGACTAGCGGAGCTAAACACCGGGGAGCTGTTTTTT
CASSLVWTKGLAELNTGELFF
>TRBV6-1|TRBD1|NA|TRBJ1-4
TGTGCCAGCAGTGGACACAGGGGGCGCGGCAATGAAAAACTGTTTTTT
CASSGHRGRGNEKLFF
>TRBV19|TRBD2|NA|TRBJ2-2
TGTGCCAGTAAAGCTAGCGGCAGCACCGGGGAGCTGTTTTTT
CASKASGSTGELFF
>TRBV9|NA|NA|TRBJ1-2
TGTGCCAGCAGCGTAGACCCCGCGAGGGGGTCTTATGGCTACACCTTC
CASSVDPARGSYGYTF